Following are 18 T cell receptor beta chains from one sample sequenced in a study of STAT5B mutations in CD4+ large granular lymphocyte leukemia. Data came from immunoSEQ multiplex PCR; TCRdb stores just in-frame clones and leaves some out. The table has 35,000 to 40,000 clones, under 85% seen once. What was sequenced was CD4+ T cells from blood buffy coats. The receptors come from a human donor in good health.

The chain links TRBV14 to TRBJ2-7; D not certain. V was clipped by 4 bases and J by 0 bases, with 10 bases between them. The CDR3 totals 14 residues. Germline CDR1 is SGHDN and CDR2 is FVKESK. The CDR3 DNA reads TGTGCCAGCAGCCCTCAGGTTGACTCCTACGAGCAGTACTTC. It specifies CASSPQVDSYEQYF.

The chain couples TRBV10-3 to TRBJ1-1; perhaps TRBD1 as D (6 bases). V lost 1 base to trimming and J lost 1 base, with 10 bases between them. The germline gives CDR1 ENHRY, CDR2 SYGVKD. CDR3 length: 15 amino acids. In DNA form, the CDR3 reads TGTGCCATCAGTGAGTTTCCAGGGGAGAACACTGAAGCTTTCTTT. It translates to CAISEFPGENTEAFF.

The CDR3, as DNA: TGTGCCAGCAGCCTGGACAGGCCCTCGAGAGATGGCTACACCTTC. Amino acids: CASSLDRPSRDGYTF. The chain couples TRBV5-4 to TRBJ1-2; 7 bases are a match to TRBD1. V lost 4 bases, J lost 6 bases, and 12 bases stayed unmatched. CDR3 length: 15 residues. CDR1 and CDR2 from the germline V gene are SGHNT and YYREEE (reference sequence). Full variable domain (rest looked up from reference TRBV5-4 and TRBJ1-2): ETGVTQSPTHLIKTRGQQVTLRCSSQSGHNTVSWYQQALGQGPQFIFQYYREEENGRGNFPPRFSGLQFPNYSSELNVNALELDDSALYLCASSLDRPSRDGYTFGSGTRLTVV.

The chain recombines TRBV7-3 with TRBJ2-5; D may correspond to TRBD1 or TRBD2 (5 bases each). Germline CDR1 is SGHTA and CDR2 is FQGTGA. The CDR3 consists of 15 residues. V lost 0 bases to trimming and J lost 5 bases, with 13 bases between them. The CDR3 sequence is CASSLTGTSRETQYF. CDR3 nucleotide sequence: TGTGCCAGCAGCTTAACGGGGACGTCGCGGGAGACCCAGTACTTC.

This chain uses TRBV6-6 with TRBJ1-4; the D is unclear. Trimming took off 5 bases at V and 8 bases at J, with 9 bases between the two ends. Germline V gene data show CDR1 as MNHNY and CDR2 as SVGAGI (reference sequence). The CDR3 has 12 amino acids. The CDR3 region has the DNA TGTGCCAGCAGTCCCCGAAGGGAAAAACTGTTTTTT. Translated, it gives CASSPRREKLFF.

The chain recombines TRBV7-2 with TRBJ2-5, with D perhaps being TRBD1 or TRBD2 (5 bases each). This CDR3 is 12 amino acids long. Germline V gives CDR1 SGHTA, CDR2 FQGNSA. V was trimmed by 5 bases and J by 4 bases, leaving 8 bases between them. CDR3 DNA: TGTGCCAGCAGCCCAGGGAGAGAGACCCAGTACTTC. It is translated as CASSPGRETQYF.

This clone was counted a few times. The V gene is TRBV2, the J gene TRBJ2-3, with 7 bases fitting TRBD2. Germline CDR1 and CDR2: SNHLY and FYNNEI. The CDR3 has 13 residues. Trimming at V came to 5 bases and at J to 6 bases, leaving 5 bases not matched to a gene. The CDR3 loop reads CASSPGGGDTQYF. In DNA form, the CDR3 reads TGTGCCAGCAGTCCCGGGGGAGGGGATACGCAGTATTTT. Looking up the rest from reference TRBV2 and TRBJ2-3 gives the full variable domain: EPEVTQTPSHQVTQMGQEVILRCVPISNHLYFYWYRQILGQKVEFLVSFYNNEISEKSEIFDDQFSVERPDGSNFTLKIRSTKLEDSAMYFCASSPGGGDTQYFGPGTRLTVL.

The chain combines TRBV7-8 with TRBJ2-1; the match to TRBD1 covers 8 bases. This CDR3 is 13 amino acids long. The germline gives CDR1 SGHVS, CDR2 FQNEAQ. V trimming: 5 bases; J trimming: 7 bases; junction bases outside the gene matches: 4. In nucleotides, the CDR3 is TGTGCCAGCAGCCGGACAGGGAGGAATGAGCAGTTCTTC. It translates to CASSRTGRNEQFF. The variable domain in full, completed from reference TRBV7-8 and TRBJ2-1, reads GAGVSQSPRYKVAKRGQDVALRCDPISGHVSLFWYQQALGQGPEFLTYFQNEAQLDKSGLPSDRFFAERPEGSVSTLKIQRTQQEDSAVYLCASSRTGRNEQFFGPGTRLTVL.

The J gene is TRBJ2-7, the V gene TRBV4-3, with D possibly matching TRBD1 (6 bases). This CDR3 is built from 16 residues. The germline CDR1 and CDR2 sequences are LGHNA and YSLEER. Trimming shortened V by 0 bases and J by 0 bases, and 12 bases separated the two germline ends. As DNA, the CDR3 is TGCGCCAGCAGCCAAGATTGGGACATTTACTCCTACGAGCAGTACTTC. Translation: CASSQDWDIYSYEQYF.

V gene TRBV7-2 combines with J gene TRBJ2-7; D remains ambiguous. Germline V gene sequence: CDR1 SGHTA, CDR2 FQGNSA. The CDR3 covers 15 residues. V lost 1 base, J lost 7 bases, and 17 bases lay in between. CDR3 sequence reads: CASSLGSPLPLEQYF. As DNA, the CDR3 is TGTGCCAGCAGCTTAGGGTCCCCACTACCCCTGGAGCAGTACTTC.

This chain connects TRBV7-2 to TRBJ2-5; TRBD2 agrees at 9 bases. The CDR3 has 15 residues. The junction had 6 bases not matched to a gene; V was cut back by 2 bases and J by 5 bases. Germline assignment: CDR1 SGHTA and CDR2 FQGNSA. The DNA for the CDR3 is TGTGCCAGCAGCTTAAATAGCGGGAGTGGGGAGACCCAGTACTTC. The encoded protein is CASSLNSGSGETQYF. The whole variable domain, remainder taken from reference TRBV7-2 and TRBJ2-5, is GAGVSQSPSNKVTEKGKDVELRCDPISGHTALYWYRQSLGQGLEFLIYFQGNSAPDKSGLPSDRFSAERTGGSVSTLTIQRTQQEDSAVYLCASSLNSGSGETQYFGPGTRLLVL.

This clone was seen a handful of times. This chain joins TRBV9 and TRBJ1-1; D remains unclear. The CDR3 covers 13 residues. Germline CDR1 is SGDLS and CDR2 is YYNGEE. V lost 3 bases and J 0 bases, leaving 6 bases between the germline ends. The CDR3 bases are TGTGCCAGCAGCGACGGGATGAACACTGAAGCTTTCTTT. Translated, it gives CASSDGMNTEAFF.

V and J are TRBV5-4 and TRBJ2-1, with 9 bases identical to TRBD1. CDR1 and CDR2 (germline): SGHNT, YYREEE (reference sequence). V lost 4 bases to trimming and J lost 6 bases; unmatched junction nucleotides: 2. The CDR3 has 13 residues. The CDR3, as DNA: TGTGCCAGCAGCCAGGGACAGGGCAATGAGCAGTTCTTC. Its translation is CASSQGQGNEQFF.

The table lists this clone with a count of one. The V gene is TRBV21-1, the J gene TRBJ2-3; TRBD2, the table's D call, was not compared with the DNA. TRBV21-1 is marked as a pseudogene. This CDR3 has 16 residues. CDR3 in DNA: TGTGCCAGCAGCAAAGACATCCAGCGGGAGACAGATACGCAGTATTTT. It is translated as CASSKDIQRETDTQYF.

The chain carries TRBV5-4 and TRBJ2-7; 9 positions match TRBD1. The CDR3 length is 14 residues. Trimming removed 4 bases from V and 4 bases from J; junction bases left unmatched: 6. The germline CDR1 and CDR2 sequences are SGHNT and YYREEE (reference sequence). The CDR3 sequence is CASSPGQGWYEQYF. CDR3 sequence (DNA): TGTGCCAGCAGCCCGGGACAGGGATGGTACGAGCAGTACTTC.

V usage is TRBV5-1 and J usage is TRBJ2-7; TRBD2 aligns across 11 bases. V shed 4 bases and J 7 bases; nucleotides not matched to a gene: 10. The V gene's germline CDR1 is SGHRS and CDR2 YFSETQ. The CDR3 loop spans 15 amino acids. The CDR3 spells CASSGRLAGMREQYF. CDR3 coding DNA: TGCGCCAGCAGCGGAAGACTAGCGGGAATGAGGGAGCAGTACTTC.

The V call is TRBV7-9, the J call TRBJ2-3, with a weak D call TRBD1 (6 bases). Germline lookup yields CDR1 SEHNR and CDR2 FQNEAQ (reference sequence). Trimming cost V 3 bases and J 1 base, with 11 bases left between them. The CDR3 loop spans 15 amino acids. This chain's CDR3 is CASSLMSGGTDTQYF. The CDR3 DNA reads TGTGCCAGCAGCTTGATGTCAGGGGGCACAGATACGCAGTATTTT.

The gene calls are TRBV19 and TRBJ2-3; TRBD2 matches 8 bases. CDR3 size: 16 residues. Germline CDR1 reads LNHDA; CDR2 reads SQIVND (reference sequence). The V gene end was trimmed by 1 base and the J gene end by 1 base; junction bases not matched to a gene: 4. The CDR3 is CASSIALLAGTDTQYF. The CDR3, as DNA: TGTGCCAGTAGTATAGCTCTACTAGCGGGCACAGATACGCAGTATTTT.